This is a list of T cell receptor beta chains from one sample in a study of blood T cell repertoires in COVID-19. TCRdb's table, derived via immunoSEQ multiplex PCR, lists solely in-frame clones and lacks some. This table has about 380,000 clones, more than 70% appearing once. The specimen was PBMCs or T cells enriched from blood (not recorded which). The receptors originated from a woman aged 18-29 years who had recovered from COVID-19. Both conserved end residues are part of each CDR3. The order of the fields is J gene, clone size, V gene, D gene, CDR3 protein, CDR3 DNA. A D gene is named only where the DNA matches it firmly. A clone size is listed for some rows: how often the clone was seen (once, few, many), or a class if it is expanded.

>TRBJ1-1|NA|TRBV9|NA
CASSVGRLNTEAFF
TGTGCCAGCAGCGTAGGGCGGTTGAACACTGAAGCTTTCTTT
>TRBJ2-3|NA|TRBV7-2|NA
CASSLHRVTDTQYF
TGTGCCAGCAGCTTACACAGGGTAACAGATACGCAGTATTTT
>TRBJ2-7|NA|TRBV27|TRBD2
CASSSHDTTSGYEQYF
TGTGCCAGCAGTTCCCATGATACGACTAGCGGCTACGAGCAGTACTTC
>TRBJ1-4|few|TRBV6-5|TRBD1
CASSTRGQTGEKLFF
TGTGCCAGCAGCACCAGGGGGCAGACGGGTGAAAAACTGTTTTTT
>TRBJ1-3|NA|TRBV19|TRBD1
CASSFPGQISGNTIYF
TGTGCCAGTAGTTTCCCGGGACAGATCTCTGGAAACACCATATATTTT
>TRBJ2-2|NA|TRBV18|NA
CASSLQEYTGELFF
TGTGCCAGCTCACTTCAGGAATACACCGGGGAGCTGTTTTTT
>TRBJ1-2|NA|TRBV4-3|NA
CASSQTGKINYGYTF
TGCGCCAGCAGCCAAACAGGGAAGATTAACTATGGCTACACCTTC
>TRBJ2-7|NA|TRBV7-9|NA
CASSSSRGGPYEQYF
TGTGCCAGCAGCTCGAGCAGGGGTGGGCCCTACGAGCAGTACTTC
>TRBJ2-7|NA|TRBV2|NA
CASELSNRYEQYF
TGTGCCAGCGAACTTTCGAACCGATACGAGCAGTACTTC
>TRBJ1-1|NA|TRBV4-1|NA
CASGPQGLTEAFF
TGCGCCAGCGGCCCCCAGGGGCTCACTGAAGCTTTCTTT
>TRBJ2-5|NA|TRBV5-1|NA
CASSGGTGQETQYF
TGCGCCAGCAGCGGCGGTACAGGGCAAGAGACCCAGTACTTC
>TRBJ1-2|NA|TRBV2|NA
CASSLGGYGYTF
TGTGCCAGCTCCCTCGGAGGCTATGGCTACACCTTC
>TRBJ1-2|NA|TRBV9|TRBD1
CASSEGGQVGGGGYTF
TGTGCCAGCAGCGAGGGGGGACAGGTGGGAGGAGGTGGCTACACCTTC
>TRBJ2-7|NA|TRBV5-1|TRBD1
CASSARDRAYEQYF
TGCGCCAGCAGCGCCCGGGACAGGGCCTACGAGCAGTACTTC
>TRBJ1-2|NA|TRBV7-8|NA
CASSLDPGYGYTF
TGTGCCAGCAGCTTAGACCCCGGTTATGGCTACACCTTC
>TRBJ1-5|NA|TRBV28|TRBD1
CASSLDLGTGGNQPQHF
TGTGCCAGCAGTTTGGATCTCGGGACAGGGGGCAATCAGCCCCAGCATTTT
>TRBJ2-2|NA|TRBV29-1|NA
CSVDSGGVYTGELFF
TGCAGCGTTGATTCGGGCGGGGTGTACACCGGGGAGCTGTTTTTT
>TRBJ2-3|few|TRBV4-2|NA
CATKGGAYTDTQYF
TGTGCCACAAAAGGGGGGGCCTACACAGATACGCAGTATTTT
>TRBJ1-2|few|TRBV6-2/TRBV6-3|NA
CASSYSNTGPGYTF
TGTGCCAGCAGTTACTCGAATACAGGGCCTGGCTACACCTTC
>TRBJ1-3|NA|TRBV27|NA
CASSPFGTSNTIYF
TGTGCCAGCAGTCCCTTCGGGACAAGCAACACCATATATTTT